The 3 T cell receptor beta chains listed next were all sequenced from one sample in a study of beta chain features in type 1 diabetes. Antigens of these TCRs are unknown. What was sequenced were expressed TCRB transcripts, since all of the isolated RNA had been reverse transcribed. Some clones are missing from TCRdb's copy, which holds only in-frame ones; the method was immunoSEQ multiplex PCR. The repertoire consists of under 300,000 clones, with approximately 15% occurring once and the leading ten covering almost 0.02%. Study-wide findings and caveats: There was a moderate but significant shortening of TCRB CDR3s in all four CD4+ subsets of Type 1 diabetes patients.

The sequenced sample was naive CD4+ T cells from blood. The receptor source for this set is a man under 40 with type 1 diabetes.

This rearrangement joins TRBV29-1 to TRBJ2-1; weak D call: TRBD1 (6 bases). Looked up from germline, CDR1 is SQVTM and CDR2 is ANQGSEA. V was shortened by 5 bases and J by 6 bases, with 17 bases between the two germline ends. This CDR3 has 14 residues. The CDR3 here is CSVPHRARLNEQFF. The CDR3 DNA reads TGCAGCGTTCCACACAGGGCAAGGCTCAATGAGCAGTTCTTC.

V is TRBV6-5 and J is TRBJ2-5; maybe TRBD2 (5 bases). Germline V gene data show CDR1 as MNHEY and CDR2 as SVGAGI. This CDR3 spans 11 amino acids. V gave up 7 bases and J gave up 5 bases, with 8 bases separating them. The CDR3 here is CASKRGETQYF. The DNA for the CDR3 is TGTGCCAGCAAGCGCGGGGAGACCCAGTACTTC.

This clone has only a few counts. This chain uses TRBV5-1 with TRBJ2-3, with D tentatively TRBD1 (6 bases). V was trimmed by 9 bases and J by 1 base, leaving 18 bases between them. Germline V gene data show CDR1 as SGHRS and CDR2 as YFSETQ. CDR3 length: 15 amino acids. The CDR3 region is CATRLQGRGTDTQYF. For the CDR3, the DNA is TGCGCCACCCGATTGCAGGGGCGCGGCACAGATACGCAGTATTTT. The complete variable domain, with remaining parts taken from reference TRBV5-1 and TRBJ2-3, reads KAGVTQTPRYLIKTRGQQVTLSCSPISGHRSVSWYQQTPGQGLQFLFEYFSETQRNKGNFPGRFSGRQFSNSRSEMNVSTLELGDSALYLCATRLQGRGTDTQYFGPGTRLTVL.